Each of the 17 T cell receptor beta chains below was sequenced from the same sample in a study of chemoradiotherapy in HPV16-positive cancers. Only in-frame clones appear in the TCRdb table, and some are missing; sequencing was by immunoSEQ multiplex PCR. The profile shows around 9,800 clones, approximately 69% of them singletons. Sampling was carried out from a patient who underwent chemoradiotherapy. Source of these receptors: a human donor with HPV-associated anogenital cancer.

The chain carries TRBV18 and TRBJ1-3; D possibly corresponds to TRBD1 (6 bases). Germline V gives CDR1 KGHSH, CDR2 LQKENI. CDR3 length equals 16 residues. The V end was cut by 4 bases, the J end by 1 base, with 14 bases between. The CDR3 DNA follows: TGTGCCAGCTCACTCGACAGGACCCGGTCTGGAAACACCATATATTTT. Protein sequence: CASSLDRTRSGNTIYF. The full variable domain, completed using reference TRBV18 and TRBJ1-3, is NAGVMQNPRHLVRRRGQEARLRCSPMKGHSHVYWYRQLPEEGLKFMVYLQKENIIDESGMPKERFSAEFPKEGPSILRIQQVVRGDSAAYFCASSLDRTRSGNTIYFGEGSWLTVV.

CDR3 DNA sequence: TGTGCCAGCAGTCGCGGGCTACCCCCCTACGAGCAGTACTTC. Encoded protein: CASSRGLPPYEQYF. The rearrangement joins TRBV6-4 to TRBJ2-7; D might be TRBD2 (5 bases). V was shortened by 5 bases and J by 2 bases, with 13 bases between the two germline ends. Germline loops: CDR1 MRHNA, CDR2 SNTAGT. The CDR3 has 14 residues.

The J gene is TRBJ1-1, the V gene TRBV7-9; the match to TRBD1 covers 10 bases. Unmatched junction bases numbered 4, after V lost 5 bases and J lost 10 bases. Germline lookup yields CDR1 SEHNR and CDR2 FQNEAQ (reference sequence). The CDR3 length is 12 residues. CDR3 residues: CASSRQGAGAFF. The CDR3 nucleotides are TGTGCCAGCAGCAGACAGGGGGCCGGAGCTTTCTTT.

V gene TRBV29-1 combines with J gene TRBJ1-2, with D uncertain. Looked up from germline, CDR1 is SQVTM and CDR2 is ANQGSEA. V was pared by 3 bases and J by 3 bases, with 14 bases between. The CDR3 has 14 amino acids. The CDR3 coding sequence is TGCAGCGTTGACAGAACACCGCCGTACTATGGCTACACCTTC. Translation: CSVDRTPPYYGYTF.

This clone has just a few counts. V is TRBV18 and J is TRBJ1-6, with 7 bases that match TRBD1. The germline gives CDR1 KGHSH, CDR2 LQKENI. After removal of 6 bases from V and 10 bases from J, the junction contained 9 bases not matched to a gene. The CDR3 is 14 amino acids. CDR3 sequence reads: CASSPNRGRSPLHF. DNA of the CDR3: TGTGCCAGCTCGCCGAACAGGGGCCGGTCACCCCTCCACTTT.

The CDR3 coding sequence is TGTGCCAGCAGCTTAGAGGTTCCGGGGTACACAGATACGCAGTATTTT. Its protein product is CASSLEVPGYTDTQYF. The rearrangement joins TRBV7-8 to TRBJ2-3; D possibly corresponds to TRBD2 (5 bases). CDR3 length equals 16 residues. V dropped 1 base and J dropped 2 bases, with 13 bases sitting between them. From germline, CDR1 is SGHVS and CDR2 FQNEAQ. The variable domain in full, with the rest retrieved from reference TRBV7-8 and TRBJ2-3, is GAGVSQSPRYKVAKRGQDVALRCDPISGHVSLFWYQQALGQGPEFLTYFQNEAQLDKSGLPSDRFFAERPEGSVSTLKIQRTQQEDSAVYLCASSLEVPGYTDTQYFGPGTRLTVL.

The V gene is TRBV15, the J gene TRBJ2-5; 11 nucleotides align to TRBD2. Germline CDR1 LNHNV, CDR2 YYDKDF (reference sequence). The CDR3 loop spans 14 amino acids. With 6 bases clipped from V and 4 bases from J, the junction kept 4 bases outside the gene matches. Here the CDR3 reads CATRLAGGGETQYF. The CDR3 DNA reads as TGTGCCACCAGATTAGCGGGAGGGGGAGAGACCCAGTACTTC.

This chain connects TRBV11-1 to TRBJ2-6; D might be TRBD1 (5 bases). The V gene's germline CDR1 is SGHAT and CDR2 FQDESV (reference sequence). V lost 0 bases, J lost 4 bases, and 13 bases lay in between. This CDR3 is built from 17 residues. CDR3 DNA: TGTGCCAGCAGCTTAGCGCGTAAGGGGAACGGGGCCAACGTCCTGACTTTC. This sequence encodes CASSLARKGNGANVLTF. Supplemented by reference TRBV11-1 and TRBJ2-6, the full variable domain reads EAEVAQSPRYKITEKSQAVAFWCDPISGHATLYWYRQILGQGPELLVQFQDESVVDDSQLPKDRFSAERLKGVDSTLKIQPAELGDSAMYLCASSLARKGNGANVLTFGAGSRLTVL.

CDR3 sequence: CASENRGKTQYF. In DNA form, the CDR3 reads TGTGCCAGCGAGAACAGGGGAAAGACCCAGTACTTC. V and J are TRBV6-5 and TRBJ2-5, with 7 positions matching TRBD1. Germline values: CDR1 MNHEY, CDR2 SVGAGI. With V trimmed by 8 bases and J by 6 bases, 6 bases remained unmatched. The length of the CDR3 is 12 residues.

Here the CDR3 DNA reads TGTGCCAGCACCCGAAGTGAAACCAGCTCCTACAATGAGCAGTTCTTC. Protein sequence: CASTRSETSSYNEQFF. The chain recombines TRBV2 with TRBJ2-1; no clear D gene. The length of the CDR3 is 16 residues. In germline, CDR1 is SNHLY, CDR2 FYNNEI. V was trimmed by 7 bases and J by 0 bases, leaving 16 bases between them.

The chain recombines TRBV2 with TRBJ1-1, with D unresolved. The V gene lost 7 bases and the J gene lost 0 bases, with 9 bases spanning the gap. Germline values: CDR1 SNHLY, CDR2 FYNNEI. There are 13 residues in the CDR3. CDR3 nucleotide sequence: TGTGCCAGCAACCGGCGACTGAACACTGAAGCTTTCTTT. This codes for CASNRRLNTEAFF.

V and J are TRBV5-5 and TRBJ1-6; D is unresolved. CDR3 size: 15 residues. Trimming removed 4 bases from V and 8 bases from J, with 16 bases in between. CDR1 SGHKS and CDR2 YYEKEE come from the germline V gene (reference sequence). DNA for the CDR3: TGTGCCAGCAGCCCCTTGACGAGCGCTGATTCACCCCTCCACTTT. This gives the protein CASSPLTSADSPLHF.

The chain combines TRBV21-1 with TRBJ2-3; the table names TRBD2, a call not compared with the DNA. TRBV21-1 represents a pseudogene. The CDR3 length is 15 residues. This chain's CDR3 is CAGAGTSGATDTQYF. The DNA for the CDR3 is TGTGCCGGGGCGGGGACTAGCGGCGCTACAGATACGCAGTATTTT.

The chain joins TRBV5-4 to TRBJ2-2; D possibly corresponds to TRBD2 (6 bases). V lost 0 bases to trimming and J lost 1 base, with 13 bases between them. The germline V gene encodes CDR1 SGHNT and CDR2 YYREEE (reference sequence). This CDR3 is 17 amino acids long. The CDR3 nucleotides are TGTGCCAGCAGCTTGGCTGGGCGGGACCTGAACACCGGGGAGCTGTTTTTT. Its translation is CASSLAGRDLNTGELFF.

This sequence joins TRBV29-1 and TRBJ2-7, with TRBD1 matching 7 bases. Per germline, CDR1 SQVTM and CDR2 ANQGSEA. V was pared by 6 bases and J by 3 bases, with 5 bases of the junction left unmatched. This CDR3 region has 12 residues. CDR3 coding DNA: TGCAGCGTGAGGGACAGTGTCTACGAGCAGTACTTC. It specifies CSVRDSVYEQYF.

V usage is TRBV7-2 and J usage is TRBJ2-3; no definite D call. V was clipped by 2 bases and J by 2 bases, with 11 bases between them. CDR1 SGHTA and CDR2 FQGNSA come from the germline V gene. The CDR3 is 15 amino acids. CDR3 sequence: CASSLKPPPTDTQYF. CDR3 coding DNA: TGTGCCAGCAGCTTAAAGCCACCCCCCACAGATACGCAGTATTTT.

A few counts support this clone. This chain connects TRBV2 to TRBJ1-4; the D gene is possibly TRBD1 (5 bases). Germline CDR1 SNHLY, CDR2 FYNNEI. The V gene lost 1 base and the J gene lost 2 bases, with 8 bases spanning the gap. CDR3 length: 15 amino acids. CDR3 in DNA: TGTGCCAGCAGTGAAGAGGGGCGGACTAATGAAAAACTGTTTTTT. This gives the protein CASSEEGRTNEKLFF.